Given below is one T cell receptor (beta chain) in context. Its antigen is as yet unknown. This specimen comes from a study of cytomegalovirus exposure and HLA in healthy donors. PCR primers comprised 60 Vbeta and 13 Jbeta primers. Generated by immunoSEQ multiplex PCR, the TCRdb table keeps only in-frame clones and is missing some. This table has 150,000 to 180,000 clones, around 68% appearing once. The CDR3 contains 16 residues. Trimming left V 6 bases short and J 6 bases short, with 21 bases between. Germline V gives CDR1 MNHNY, CDR2 SVGAGI (reference sequence). Findings and caveats of the study: Sequencing depth roughly uniform across donors was assumed in presence/absence analyses. In most subjects, TCR beta sequences reportedly gave accurate predictions of HLA-A and HLA-B alleles.

The origin of this receptor is a man aged 25-45 years in good health and CMV-seronegative. This sequence joins TRBV6-6 and TRBJ1-5; TRBD1 might be the D (6 bases). Sequencing was performed on PBMCs. CDR3 sequence (DNA): TGTGCCAGCAGCCAACTCGGAGCTGGGGGCGGTCAGCCCCAGCATTTT. Its translation: CASSQLGAGGGQPQHF.